This T cell receptor beta chain came from a study of PD-1 blockade in classical Hodgkin lymphoma (dated by TCRdb to about 2020). About the investigation overall: Nivolumab dosing was 3 mg/kg intravenously every 2 weeks, continuing until either disease progression or unacceptable toxicity. To define a peripheral blood immune signature of response to PD-1 blockade in classical Hodgkin lymphoma, the study combined TCR beta sequencing with CyTOF. What the work shows at the level of the full study, not this receptor alone: Trial patients with a complete response had baseline diversity similar to that of newly diagnosed patients, while partial responders and progressors had significantly lower diversity. Only a single clinical trial cohort was studied, and what caused the repertoire differences, possibly disease activity or prior therapy, remained undefined. Patients starting nivolumab less than 1 year after ASCT had lower diversity and were excluded from later analyses to avoid confounding by immune reconstitution. CD4+ but not CD8+ TCR diversity rose significantly by C4D1 (p=0.0027 vs p=0.16), most apparent in complete responders (p=0.02). Baseline TCR diversity was reported as lower in newly diagnosed patients than in healthy donors, and lower still in relapsed/refractory patients.

Genomic DNA was isolated using the Qiagen DNeasy kit from unsorted PBMCs as well as from negatively selected CD4+ and CD8+ fractions. TCR beta CDR3 regions were subjected to amplification by immunoSEQ multiplex PCR with primers that anneal to V and J segments. A synthetic immune receptor repertoire was used to minimize amplification bias, and any remaining bias was removed computationally after sequencing. In the paper's pipeline: Repertoire diversity was quantified as the Shannon entropy index using custom Python scripts. Unsorted, CD4+ and CD8+ repertoires were analyzed separately, except for combined analyses in which CD4+ and CD8+ sequences were merged in silico. Clonal expansion was defined as at least a 2-fold frequency increase after treatment relative to C1D1, with a pseudocount of 0.5 for undetected baseline clones. Clones with 0 or 1 copy at C1D1 were classified as singleton clones, and clones with 2 or more copies were classified as non-singleton clones. Clones expanded in unsorted samples were assigned a CD4+, CD8+ or unknown annotation through matching of protein sequences in sorted samples from the same patient. Diversity changes from C1D1 to C4D1 were tested in paired samples using Wilcoxon tests. What TCRdb holds here is the immuneACCESS table cut down to in-frame rearrangements. Part of the clones is not present; checked against another copy, under half of the missing clones reflect an unresolved V gene, and the others are unexplained. The D gene and trimming were derived from the DNA, and the V and J assignments and clone size from that table. For this sample there are 14,000 to 15,000 clones; 80% to 90% appear just once. The ten largest clones take up almost 25% of the sample.

CDR1 SEHNR and CDR2 FQNEAQ were looked up in the germline V gene (reference sequence). Trimming at the junction amounts to 4 bases on V and 5 bases on J, and the germline ends lie 11 bases apart. Including the terminal cysteine and phenylalanine, the CDR3 comprises 13 residues. Of the read, only the CDR3 DNA is kept; its 39 bases are in frame from base 1. The time point tag for this specimen amounts to: cycle 2 day 1 (C2D1) of nivolumab. Every trial patient had relapsed following autologous stem cell transplantation, and prior brentuximab vedotin exposure was what differed among cohorts A, B and C. The trial cohort comprised roughly 50 patients with relapsed/refractory classical Hodgkin lymphoma whose best overall responses were complete response, partial response or progressive disease. In the multi-cohort phase II CheckMate 205 trial, trial patients received single-agent nivolumab. An independent review committee assessed best overall response using the 2007 International Working Group response criteria. Trial PBMCs were obtained immediately prior to nivolumab initiation (C1D1) and on therapy at cycle 2 day 1 and cycle 4 day 1. Peripheral blood was collected in 8 mL Vacutainer Cell Preparation Tubes, from which PBMCs were isolated by centrifugation and then cryopreserved.

Regarding this clone: The target of this receptor is not known. The sample holds no much larger clone one base away, and base qualities are not on file.

The receptor was isolated from a human donor with classical Hodgkin lymphoma. Recombination linked TRBV7-9 to TRBJ2-5, with the D segment identity uncertain. The sequencing here drew on peripheral blood mononuclear cells (PBMCs), taken before the second cycle of nivolumab. The CDR3 amino acid sequence is: CASSSSPAETQYF. The nucleotides are TGTGCCAGCAGCTCCTCCCCGGCGGAGACCCAGTACTTC.